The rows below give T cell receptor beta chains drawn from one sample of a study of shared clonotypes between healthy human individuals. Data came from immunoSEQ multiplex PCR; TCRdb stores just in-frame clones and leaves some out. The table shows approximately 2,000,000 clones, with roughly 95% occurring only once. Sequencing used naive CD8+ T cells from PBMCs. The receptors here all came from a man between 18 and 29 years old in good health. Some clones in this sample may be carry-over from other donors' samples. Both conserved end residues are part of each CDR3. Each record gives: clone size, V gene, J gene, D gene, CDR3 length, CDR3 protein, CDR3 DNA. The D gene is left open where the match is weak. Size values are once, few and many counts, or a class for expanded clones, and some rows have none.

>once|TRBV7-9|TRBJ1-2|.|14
CASSRRGAGYGYTF
TGTGCCAGCAGCCGACGGGGGGCGGGCTATGGCTACACCTTC
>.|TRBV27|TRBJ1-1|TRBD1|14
CASSLLGQGTEAFF
TGTGCCAGCAGTTTATTGGGACAGGGCACTGAAGCTTTCTTT
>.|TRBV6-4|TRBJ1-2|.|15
CASSLTAGVVHGYTF
TGTGCCAGCAGTTTAACCGCGGGTGTGGTTCATGGCTACACCTTC
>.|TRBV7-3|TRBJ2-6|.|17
CASSFDSRLSGANVLTF
TGTGCCAGCAGCTTCGATTCCCGGTTGTCTGGGGCCAACGTCCTGACTTTC
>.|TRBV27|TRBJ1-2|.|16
CASSFSWGEVSYGYTF
TGTGCCAGCAGTTTTTCTTGGGGGGAGGTTAGCTATGGCTACACCTTC
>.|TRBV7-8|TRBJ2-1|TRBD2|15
CASSKIAGSYNEQFF
TGTGCCAGCAGCAAAATAGCGGGGTCCTACAATGAGCAGTTCTTC
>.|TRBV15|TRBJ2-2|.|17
CATSRDVAGGPTGELFF
TGTGCCACCAGCAGAGATGTAGCAGGGGGGCCCACCGGGGAGCTGTTTTTT
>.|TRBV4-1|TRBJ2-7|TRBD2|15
CASSQAPSGSGEQYF
TGCGCCAGCAGCCAAGCCCCTAGCGGGAGCGGCGAGCAGTACTTC
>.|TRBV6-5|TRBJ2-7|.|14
CASSYRGSSYEQYF
TGTGCCAGCAGTTACAGAGGGAGCTCCTACGAGCAGTACTTC
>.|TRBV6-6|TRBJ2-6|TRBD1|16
CASSYTDRNGANVLTF
TGTGCCAGCAGTTATACGGACAGGAACGGGGCCAACGTCCTGACTTTC
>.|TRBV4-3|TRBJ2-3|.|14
CASSQAGPGDTQYF
TGCGCCAGCAGCCAAGCAGGGCCCGGCGATACGCAGTATTTT
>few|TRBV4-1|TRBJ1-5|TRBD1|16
CASSQGDRLVNQPQHF
TGCGCCAGCAGCCAGGGGGACAGGCTAGTCAATCAGCCCCAGCATTTT
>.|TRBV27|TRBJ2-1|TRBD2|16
CASSLRTSGTSSEQFF
TGTGCCAGCAGTCTTCGGACTAGCGGGACCTCGTCCGAGCAGTTCTTC
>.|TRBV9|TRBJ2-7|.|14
CASSEGAVEYEQYF
TGTGCCAGCAGCGAAGGAGCGGTTGAGTACGAGCAGTACTTC
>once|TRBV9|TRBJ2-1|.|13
CASSVWDYNEQFF
TGTGCCAGCAGCGTATGGGATTACAATGAGCAGTTCTTC
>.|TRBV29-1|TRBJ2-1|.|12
CSVVSSYNEQFF
TGCAGCGTTGTTTCCTCCTACAATGAGCAGTTCTTC
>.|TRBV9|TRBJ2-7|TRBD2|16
CASSQTGLAASYEQYF
TGTGCCAGCAGCCAGACGGGACTAGCGGCTTCCTACGAGCAGTACTTC
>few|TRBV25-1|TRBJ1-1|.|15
CASTRLRWGSTEAFF
TGTGCCAGCACCCGATTAAGATGGGGGAGCACTGAAGCTTTCTTT
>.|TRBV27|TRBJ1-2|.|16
CASSYLGGRSNYGYTF
TGTGCCAGCAGTTATCTTGGAGGGAGATCTAACTATGGCTACACCTTC
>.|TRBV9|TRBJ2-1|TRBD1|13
CASSSTGEVEQFF
TGTGCCAGCAGCTCGACAGGGGAGGTCGAGCAGTTCTTC